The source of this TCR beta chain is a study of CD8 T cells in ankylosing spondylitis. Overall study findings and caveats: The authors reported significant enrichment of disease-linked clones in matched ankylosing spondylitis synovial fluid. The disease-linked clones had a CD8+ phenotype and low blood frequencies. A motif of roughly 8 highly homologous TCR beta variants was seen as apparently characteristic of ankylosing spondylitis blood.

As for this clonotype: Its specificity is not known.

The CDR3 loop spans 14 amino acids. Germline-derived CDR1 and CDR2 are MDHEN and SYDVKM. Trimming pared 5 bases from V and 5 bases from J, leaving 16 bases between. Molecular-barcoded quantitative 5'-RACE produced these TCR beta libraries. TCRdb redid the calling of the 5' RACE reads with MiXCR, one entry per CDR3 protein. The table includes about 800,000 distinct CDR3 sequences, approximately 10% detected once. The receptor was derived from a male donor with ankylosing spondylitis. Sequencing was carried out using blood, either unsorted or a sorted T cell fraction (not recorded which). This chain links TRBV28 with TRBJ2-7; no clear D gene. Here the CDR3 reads CASSLSGRVDEQYF. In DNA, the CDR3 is TGTGCCAGCAGTCTCTCAGGACGAGTGGACGAGCAGTACTTC.